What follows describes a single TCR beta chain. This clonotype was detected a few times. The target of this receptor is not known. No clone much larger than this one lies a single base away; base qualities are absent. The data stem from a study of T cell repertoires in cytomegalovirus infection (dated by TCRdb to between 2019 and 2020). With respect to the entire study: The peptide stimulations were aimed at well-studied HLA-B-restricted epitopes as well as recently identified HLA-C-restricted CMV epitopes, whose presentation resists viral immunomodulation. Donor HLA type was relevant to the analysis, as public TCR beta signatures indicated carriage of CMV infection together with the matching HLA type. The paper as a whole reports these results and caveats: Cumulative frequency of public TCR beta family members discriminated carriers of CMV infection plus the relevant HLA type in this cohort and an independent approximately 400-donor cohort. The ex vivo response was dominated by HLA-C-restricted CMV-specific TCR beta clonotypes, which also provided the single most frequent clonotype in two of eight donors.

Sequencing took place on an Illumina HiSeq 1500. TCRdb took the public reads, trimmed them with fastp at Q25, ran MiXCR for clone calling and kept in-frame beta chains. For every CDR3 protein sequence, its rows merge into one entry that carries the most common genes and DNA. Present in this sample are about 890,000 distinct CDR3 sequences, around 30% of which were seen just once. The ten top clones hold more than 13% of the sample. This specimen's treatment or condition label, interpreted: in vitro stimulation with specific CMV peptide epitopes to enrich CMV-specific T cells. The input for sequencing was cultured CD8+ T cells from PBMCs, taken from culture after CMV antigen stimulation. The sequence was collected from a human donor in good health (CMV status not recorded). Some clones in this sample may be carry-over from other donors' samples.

At the DNA level, the sequence is TGTGCCAGCAGTGAATTGTACATCGACACCGGGGAGCTGTTTTTT. Its coded protein is CASSELYIDTGELFF. Recombination connected TRBV25-1 to TRBJ2-2; no D gene is confidently identified. CDR1 MGHDK and CDR2 SYGVNS are derived from the germline V gene. From cysteine to phenylalanine, the CDR3 is 15 amino acids long. The sequence is cut down to CDR3 DNA, 45 bases in frame from base 1. V lost 1 base and J lost 3 bases; the stretch between them is 9 bases long.